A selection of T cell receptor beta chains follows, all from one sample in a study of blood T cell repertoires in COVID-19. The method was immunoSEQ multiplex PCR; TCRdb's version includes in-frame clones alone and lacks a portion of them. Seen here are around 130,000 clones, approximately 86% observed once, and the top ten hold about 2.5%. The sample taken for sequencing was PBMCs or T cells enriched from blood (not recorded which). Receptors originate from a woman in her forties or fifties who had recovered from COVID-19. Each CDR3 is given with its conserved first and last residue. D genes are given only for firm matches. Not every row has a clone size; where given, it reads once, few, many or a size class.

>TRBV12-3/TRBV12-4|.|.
CASGSGYGYTF
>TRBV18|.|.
CASSPQSTDTQYF
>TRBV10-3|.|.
CAISAQGPNYGYTF
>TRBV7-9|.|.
CASSFEGDLWGNQPQHF
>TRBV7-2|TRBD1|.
CASSSFRGTNEKLFF
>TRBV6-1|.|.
CASSEATRQPQHF
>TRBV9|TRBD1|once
CASSVAQGAFDTIYF
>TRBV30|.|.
CAWSPGGYNSPLHF
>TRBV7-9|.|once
CASSWAVGAYEQYF
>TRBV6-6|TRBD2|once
CASIGSGGGSNEQFF
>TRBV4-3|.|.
CASSQHTGSDTQYF
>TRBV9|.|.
CASSVSGVNTEAFF
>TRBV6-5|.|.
CASSSTGYEQYF
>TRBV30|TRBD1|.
CTWSGDSGGQPQHF
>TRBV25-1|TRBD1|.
CASFGQGAVQPQHF
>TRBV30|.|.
CAWSAPPGWSQPQHF
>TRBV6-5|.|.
CASSYATGYEQYF
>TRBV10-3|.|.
CAISDPDNSYNSPLHF
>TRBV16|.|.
CASSQAARMGPRDEQYF
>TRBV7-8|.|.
CASSAMDRSRETQYF
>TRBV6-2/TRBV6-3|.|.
CASSMRQVYGYTF
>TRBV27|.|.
CASSFRGGAYNEQFF
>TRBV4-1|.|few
CASSPPQQQETQYF
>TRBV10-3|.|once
CAITPLNQNYGYTF